Listed below are T cell receptor beta chains from one sample, sequenced in a study of cytomegalovirus exposure and HLA in healthy donors. Repertoires were generated with immunoSEQ multiplex PCR, while TCRdb's copy carries only in-frame clones and drops some. The table lists approximately 54,000 clones, less than 85% of them singletons. The specimen sequenced was PBMCs. These receptors originate from a woman younger than 35 in good health and CMV-seronegative. The CDR3 runs from the conserved cysteine through the conserved F or W. The D gene is left open where the match is weak. Not all rows give a size; the values are once, few, many and, for expanded clones, a class.

TRBV29-1,TRBD2,-,TRBJ2-7,CSVVGLAGGPNEQYF,TGCAGCGTTGTCGGACTAGCGGGAGGCCCCAACGAGCAGTACTTC
TRBV5-5,-,-,TRBJ2-7,CASSTETDSYEQYF,TGTGCCAGCAGCACCGAGACAGATAGTTACGAGCAGTACTTC
TRBV7-3,-,-,TRBJ1-3,CASSLTGGGNTIYF,TGTGCCAGCAGCTTAACAGGGGGTGGAAACACCATATATTTT
TRBV12-5,-,-,TRBJ2-1,CASGRTIPGPGGTNNEQFF,TGTGCTAGTGGTCGGACCATTCCGGGACCGGGGGGCACGAACAATGAGCAGTTCTTC
TRBV27,-,-,TRBJ1-2,CASSFGQGGGYTF,TGTGCCAGCAGTTTTGGGCAGGGAGGTGGCTACACCTTC
TRBV27,TRBD2,-,TRBJ2-1,CASRVGTSGNEQFF,TGTGCCAGCAGAGTCGGGACTAGCGGTAATGAGCAGTTCTTC
TRBV5-4,TRBD2,once,TRBJ2-3,CASSLGTSGRSDTQYF,TGTGCCAGCAGCTTGGGGACTAGCGGGCGTTCAGATACGCAGTATTTT
TRBV10-1,-,few,TRBJ2-7,CASRATVGRGEQYF,TGCGCCAGCAGAGCGACAGTGGGACGGGGGGAGCAGTACTTC
TRBV10-3,TRBD2,-,TRBJ2-2,CAIGTSGRTQNTGELFF,TGTGCCATAGGGACTAGCGGGAGGACACAGAACACCGGGGAGCTGTTTTTT
TRBV5-1,-,-,TRBJ2-2,CASSLFRTTTGELFF,TGCGCCAGCAGCTTGTTTCGGACAACCACCGGGGAGCTGTTTTTT
TRBV7-3,TRBD1,-,TRBJ2-7,CASSLRQGAFEQYF,TGTGCCAGCAGCTTAAGACAGGGGGCTTTCGAGCAGTACTTC
TRBV19,-,-,TRBJ2-4,CASSLRSAGGKNIQYF,TGTGCCAGTAGCCTTCGGTCGGCCGGGGGCAAAAACATTCAGTACTTC
TRBV28,-,few,TRBJ2-1,CASSFVAEHNEQFF,TGTGCCAGCAGTTTCGTAGCGGAGCACAATGAGCAGTTCTTC
TRBV29-1,TRBD1,-,TRBJ1-2,CSVEGWDRDTYGYTF,TGCAGCGTTGAAGGATGGGACAGGGATACCTATGGCTACACCTTC
TRBV2,TRBD1,-,TRBJ2-5,CASSQGAQETQYF,TGTGCCAGCAGTCAGGGGGCCCAAGAGACCCAGTACTTC
TRBV4-2,TRBD2,-,TRBJ2-5,CASSQPSSGGAQETQYF,TGTGCCAGCAGCCAACCTTCAAGCGGGGGGGCCCAAGAGACCCAGTACTTC
TRBV7-8,-,once,TRBJ2-1,CASSLVASVEQFF,TGTGCCAGCAGCTTAGTGGCTAGCGTTGAGCAGTTCTTC
TRBV27,TRBD2,-,TRBJ2-1,CASTGRGSLNNEQFF,TGTGCCAGCACCGGGCGGGGGTCCCTAAACAATGAGCAGTTCTTC
TRBV28,-,-,TRBJ1-2,CASSFKGVYGYTF,TGTGCCAGCAGTTTCAAAGGGGTCTATGGCTACACCTTC
TRBV11-3,-,-,TRBJ1-1,CASSLGGQNTEAFF,TGTGCCAGCAGCTTGGGAGGGCAGAACACTGAAGCTTTCTTT
TRBV6-4,TRBD2,-,TRBJ2-1,CASSDFGLATYNEQFF,TGTGCCAGCAGTGACTTTGGACTAGCGACCTACAATGAGCAGTTCTTC
TRBV5-4,-,-,TRBJ2-7,CASSLTGSYEQYF,TGTGCCAGCAGCTTAACAGGTTCCTACGAGCAGTACTTC
TRBV1,-,-,TRBJ1-2,CTSRPGTGNYTF,TGCACCAGCAGACCCGGGACAGGGAATTACACCTTC
TRBV6-1,-,-,TRBJ1-1,CASSSRQAGPPEAFF,TGTGCCAGCAGTTCCCGGCAGGCGGGACCCCCTGAAGCTTTCTTT
TRBV5-1,-,-,TRBJ2-1,CASRPRDAGSYNEQFF,TGCGCCAGTCGCCCCAGGGATGCAGGCTCCTACAATGAGCAGTTCTTC
TRBV5-1,-,-,TRBJ1-1,CASSLATTGLNTEAFF,TGCGCCAGCAGCTTGGCGACCACAGGCTTGAACACTGAAGCTTTCTTT
TRBV4-2,TRBD1,-,TRBJ1-2,CASSHNQGAEGYTF,TGTGCCAGCAGCCACAACCAGGGGGCGGAAGGCTACACCTTC
TRBV7-2,TRBD2,-,TRBJ2-1,CASSFGLGGLAGRNEQFF,TGTGCCAGCAGCTTTGGTTTAGGAGGACTAGCGGGGAGGAATGAGCAGTTCTTC
TRBV6-5,TRBD1,-,TRBJ1-2,CASSDRGGYTF,TGTGCCAGCAGTGACAGGGGTGGCTACACCTTC
TRBV5-1,-,-,TRBJ2-1,CASSFVGGGNEQFF,TGCGCCAGCAGCTTTGTGGGAGGCGGGAATGAGCAGTTCTTC
TRBV19,-,-,TRBJ1-1,CATQGGRGNTEAFF,TGTGCCACCCAAGGGGGTAGGGGGAACACTGAAGCTTTCTTT
TRBV19,TRBD2,-,TRBJ2-7,CASSPGTSATYEQYF,TGTGCCAGTAGTCCCGGGACTAGCGCAACCTACGAGCAGTACTTC